This TCR beta chain appears in the sequencing data of a study of shared clonotypes between healthy human individuals. Only in-frame clones appear in the TCRdb table, and some are missing; sequencing was by immunoSEQ multiplex PCR. The top ten hold 0.057% of the sample, which has under 600,000 clones, around 97% seen once. The germline V and J ends were trimmed by 3 bases and 5 bases, with 14 bases remaining between them. The CDR3 loop spans 14 amino acids. Per the germline V gene, CDR1 is SGHAT and CDR2 is FQNNGV. V and J are TRBV11-2 and TRBJ2-7; possible D gene TRBD2, 6 bases. The source material was naive CD4+ T cells sorted from blood. Subset noted: CD45RA+ positively selected. The sequence was obtained from a woman in her 30s in good health. The CDR3 bases are TGTGCCAGCAGCTTTGCCCCCGGGGGAGACGAGCAGTACTTC. This sequence encodes CASSFAPGGDEQYF.